This T cell receptor beta chain came from a study of a mutant IDH1 vaccine in newly diagnosed glioma. Across the study: Most patients had radiochemotherapy with temozolomide before enrollment; others had one alone.

The protocol was immunoSEQ multiplex PCR, while the TCRdb copy is restricted to in-frame clones and leaves out a portion. This sample has approximately 50,000 clones, with 70% to 90% found just once. V dropped 0 bases and J dropped 2 bases, with 9 bases sitting between them. The germline V gene has CDR1 SGHNT and CDR2 YYREEE (reference sequence). This CDR3 spans 14 amino acids. This clone was counted a single time. No antigen is known for it. Time point here: week 35, safety follow-up. Each vaccine dose was 300 ug of mutant IDH1 20-mer peptide, with topical imiquimod. The source material was PBMCs, sampled from a glioma patient whose treatment included an IDH1 peptide vaccine. The chain is built from TRBV5-4 and TRBJ2-7; no clear D gene. This clonotype originated in a man aged 40-49 years with glioma. The DNA of the CDR3 is TGTGCCAGCAGCTTGGGGGCGGCACCCTACGAGCAGTACTTC. Translating gives CASSLGAAPYEQYF.